This entry lists 20 T cell receptor beta chains sequenced from one sample in a study of T cell responses to AZD1222 COVID-19 vaccine. Assay: immunoSEQ multiplex PCR; the TCRdb copy retains only in-frame clones and omits some. The sample consists of about 170,000 clones, just under 95% of them appearing once. Sequenced here: peripheral blood, sampled on day 0 of AZD1222 vaccination. These receptors originate from an adult in good health.

The rearrangement joins TRBV30 to TRBJ1-2; maybe TRBD1 (6 bases). V was pared by 2 bases and J by 5 bases, with 21 bases between. The CDR3 runs to 16 residues. Germline V gene lookup returns CDR1 GTSNPN and CDR2 SVGIG (reference sequence). The CDR3 nucleotides are TGTGCCTGGAGTTTCTACTTGGGGGGCCCAACTTATGGCTACACCTTC. Translating gives CAWSFYLGGPTYGYTF.

The chain uses TRBV12-3 or TRBV12-4 and TRBJ1-1; unclear D gene. Trimming removed 6 bases at V and 2 bases at J, with 10 bases between. The CDR3 loop spans 13 amino acids. CDR3 sequence (DNA): TGTGCCAGCAGAGAAGACGGTAACACTGAAGCTTTCTTT. Protein: CASREDGNTEAFF.

Only one count was recorded for this clone. J is TRBJ1-6 and V is TRBV10-1; D is undetermined. Germline loops: CDR1 WNHNN, CDR2 SYGVQD (reference sequence). The CDR3 totals 17 residues. V was pared by 6 bases and J by 7 bases, with 22 bases between. CDR3 protein: CASSGRGVLWPNSPLHF. CDR3 DNA: TGCGCCAGCAGCGGGCGCGGTGTGCTGTGGCCAAATTCACCCCTCCACTTT.

V usage is TRBV7-9 and J usage is TRBJ2-1, with D perhaps matching TRBD2 (5 bases). The CDR3 covers 18 residues. In germline, CDR1 is SEHNR, CDR2 FQNEAQ (reference sequence). V dropped 0 bases and J dropped 0 bases, with 15 bases sitting between them. DNA of the CDR3: TGTGCCAGCAGCTTAGCGCGTCTGGGCGGGTCCTCCTACAATGAGCAGTTCTTC. Translated: CASSLARLGGSSYNEQFF.

The chain is built from TRBV29-1 and TRBJ2-7, with 9 bases identical to TRBD1. CDR3 size: 14 residues. With 2 bases clipped from V and 4 bases from J, the junction kept 6 bases outside the gene matches. Germline V gene sequence: CDR1 SQVTM, CDR2 ANQGSEA. DNA of the CDR3: TGCAGCGTTGAATCACCGGACAGGGGATACGAGCAGTACTTC. Translation gives CSVESPDRGYEQYF.

This chain connects TRBV21-1 to TRBJ2-7; the D call TRBD2 from the table was never checked on the DNA. TRBV21-1 is a pseudogene. This CDR3 comprises 15 residues. The CDR3 DNA reads TGTGCCAGCAGCGCCCGGACTAGCGGGTTTTACGAGCAGTACTTC. As protein: CASSARTSGFYEQYF.

The chain has TRBV10-3 and TRBJ2-3; no definite D call. The CDR3 is made up of 12 amino acids. Germline V gives CDR1 ENHRY, CDR2 SYGVKD. Trimming took 0 bases from V and 4 from J, leaving 2 bases between them. This CDR3 is CAISESSDTQYF. Written as DNA, the CDR3 is TGTGCCATCAGTGAGTCATCAGATACGCAGTATTTT.

The CDR3 loop reads CASSPLPQPTGTYEQYF. CDR3 sequence (DNA): TGTGCCAGCTCACCACTCCCCCAACCCACCGGGACCTACGAGCAGTACTTC. V usage is TRBV18 and J usage is TRBJ2-7; tentatively, D is TRBD2 (5 bases). CDR3 size: 17 residues. The germline CDR1 and CDR2 sequences are KGHSH and LQKENI. V was shortened by 1 base and J by 2 bases, with 18 bases between the two germline ends.

This clone was seen a handful of times. This chain connects TRBV10-2 to TRBJ2-7, with 12 nucleotides matching TRBD2. Germline-derived CDR1 and CDR2 are WSHSY and SAAADI. The V gene end was trimmed by 11 bases and the J gene end by 10 bases; junction bases not matched to a gene: 12. This CDR3 is 13 amino acids long. CDR3 protein: CAVRLAGALVQYF. Written as DNA, the CDR3 is TGCGCCGTACGACTAGCGGGAGCTCTTGTTCAGTACTTC.

This clone was recorded once. The chain employs TRBV9 and TRBJ1-2; 7 bases are a match to TRBD1. With 3 bases clipped from V and 1 base from J, the junction kept 6 bases outside the gene matches. The CDR3 length is 15 residues. Germline CDR1 and CDR2: SGDLS and YYNGEE. CDR3 DNA: TGTGCCAGCAGCGCGGGGACAGCTCGTAACTATGGCTACACCTTC. Translating gives CASSAGTARNYGYTF.

The chain recombines TRBV18 with TRBJ1-2, with TRBD1 as a possible D gene (6 bases). With 2 bases removed from V and 2 bases from J, the gap between germline ends came to 12 bases. This CDR3 has 15 residues. Per germline, CDR1 KGHSH and CDR2 LQKENI. CDR3 nucleotide sequence: TGTGCCAGCTCACCAGGCGGGGGGCCCAACTATGGCTACACCTTC. It codes for CASSPGGGPNYGYTF. Using reference TRBV18 and TRBJ1-2 for the parts outside the CDR3, the full variable domain is NAGVMQNPRHLVRRRGQEARLRCSPMKGHSHVYWYRQLPEEGLKFMVYLQKENIIDESGMPKERFSAEFPKEGPSILRIQQVVRGDSAAYFCASSPGGGPNYGYTFGSGTRLTVV.

Regarding this clone: The sample has other DNA sequences that encode this CDR3 too. The V call is TRBV10-1, the J call TRBJ1-3, with no clear D. Deletions cut 4 bases from V and 3 bases from J, with 7 bases between. The CDR3 has 13 amino acids. Germline loops: CDR1 WNHNN, CDR2 SYGVQD (reference sequence). For the CDR3, the DNA is TGCGCCAGCAGTGTGGGGAGTGGAAACACCATATATTTT. Its translation is CASSVGSGNTIYF.

This clone appeared a single time. The gene calls are TRBV20-1 and TRBJ1-1; 7 bases map to TRBD1. CDR3 length: 11 amino acids. In germline, CDR1 is DFQATT, CDR2 SNEGSKA (reference sequence). For the CDR3, the DNA is TGCGGGGGAGACAGGGCAAATGAAGCTTTCTTT. Translation: CGGDRANEAFF.

The genes are TRBV7-6 and TRBJ1-2; 9 nucleotides line up with TRBD1. J was trimmed by 4 bases and V by 3 bases; bases with no gene match: 6. Germline lookup yields CDR1 SGHVS and CDR2 FNYEAQ. This CDR3 contains 15 residues. The CDR3 bases are TGTGCCAGCAGCTTGGGGACAGGGCCCCCCTATGGCTACACCTTC. Its translation is CASSLGTGPPYGYTF. The full variable domain, with the rest looked up from reference TRBV7-6 and TRBJ1-2, is GAGVSQSPRYKVTKRGQDVALRCDPISGHVSLYWYRQALGQGPEFLTYFNYEAQQDKSGLPNDRFSAERPEGSISTLTIQRTEQRDSAMYRCASSLGTGPPYGYTFGSGTRLTVV.

This chain links TRBV4-1 with TRBJ1-2; D might be TRBD1 (6 bases). The CDR3 is 14 amino acids. Trimming shortened V by 4 bases and J by 7 bases, and 16 bases separated the two germline ends. In germline, CDR1 is MGHRA, CDR2 YSYEKL. The CDR3 is CASSPEQGSSGYTF. The CDR3 DNA reads TGCGCCAGCAGCCCGGAACAGGGAAGTTCTGGCTACACCTTC.

In DNA, the CDR3 is TGTGCCAGCAGCTTATACGGGACAGAGAATTACGAGCAGTACTTC. Translation: CASSLYGTENYEQYF. The chain has TRBV7-8 and TRBJ2-7; 7 bases line up with TRBD1. This CDR3 contains 15 residues. Germline trimming cut 2 bases from V and 4 bases from J; bases unmatched to any gene: 8. Per germline, CDR1 SGHVS and CDR2 FQNEAQ.

V usage is TRBV21-1 and J usage is TRBJ1-5; TRBD1 is the table's D call, not checked against the DNA. TRBV21-1 is designated a pseudogene. The CDR3 is 17 amino acids. CDR3 in amino acids: CASTFPGQVYSNQPQHF. The CDR3 DNA is TGTGCCAGCACGTTCCCGGGACAGGTTTATAGCAATCAGCCCCAGCATTTT.

The CDR3 sequence is CSASGGLAGASKNIQYF. The CDR3 nucleotides read TGCAGTGCTAGTGGGGGACTAGCGGGAGCGTCCAAAAACATTCAGTACTTC. The V and J genes are TRBV20-1 and TRBJ2-4; 14 bases map to TRBD2. V lost 3 bases and J lost 2; bases outside the gene matches: 6. This CDR3 has 17 amino acids. CDR1 DFQATT and CDR2 SNEGSKA come from the germline V gene (reference sequence).

This rearrangement joins TRBV3-1 (or the pseudogene TRBV3-2) to TRBJ2-1, with D tentatively TRBD2 (5 bases). Germline V lookup: CDR1 LGHDT, CDR2 YNNKEL (reference sequence). Trimming removed 5 bases at V and 7 bases at J, with 36 bases between. The CDR3 has 21 residues. CDR3 in DNA: TGTGCCAGCAGCGAACGACGGAGAAGGAGGCATACTAGGTTAGAGGGAAATGAGCAGTTCTTC. Translated, it gives CASSERRRRRHTRLEGNEQFF.

This clone was seen only once. The chain carries TRBV5-1 and TRBJ2-3; D possibly corresponds to TRBD2 (5 bases). Germline values: CDR1 SGHRS, CDR2 YFSETQ. Deletions cut 0 bases from V and 7 bases from J, with 12 bases between. This CDR3 is built from 14 residues. The CDR3 here is CASSLGASTNTQYF. The DNA for the CDR3 is TGCGCCAGCAGCTTGGGGGCTAGCACGAATACGCAGTATTTT.